This T cell receptor (beta chain) was sequenced for a study of vaccination and CD4 T cells after COVID-19. Treatment specified: approximately 9-day PBMC culture with coronavirus spike peptide pools or control peptides (ViraFEST assay). CDR1 is ENHRY and CDR2 is SYGVKD in the germline V gene. The V gene lost 9 bases and the J gene lost 1 base, with 15 bases spanning the gap. The CDR3 consists of 14 residues. Cultured CD4+ T-cell DNA underwent Oncomine TCR Beta short-read sequencing. Using the QIAamp micro DNA kit, genomic DNA was extracted from the CD4+ T cells that had been cultured. Each CDR3 protein is one row after TCRdb ran MiXCR on the PCR reads. Altogether about 17,000 distinct CDR3 sequences are present, around 32% being singletons, with the ten largest covering 15% to 18%. A word on this clonotype: Antigen unknown.

The origin of this receptor is a human donor with COVID-19. Material: cultured CD4+ T cells from blood. The chain recombines TRBV10-3 with TRBJ2-5, with D perhaps TRBD2 (6 bases). The CDR3, as DNA: TGTGCCATTGGGACTTCTGGGGGCCAAGAGACCCAGTACTTC. It codes for CAIGTSGGQETQYF.